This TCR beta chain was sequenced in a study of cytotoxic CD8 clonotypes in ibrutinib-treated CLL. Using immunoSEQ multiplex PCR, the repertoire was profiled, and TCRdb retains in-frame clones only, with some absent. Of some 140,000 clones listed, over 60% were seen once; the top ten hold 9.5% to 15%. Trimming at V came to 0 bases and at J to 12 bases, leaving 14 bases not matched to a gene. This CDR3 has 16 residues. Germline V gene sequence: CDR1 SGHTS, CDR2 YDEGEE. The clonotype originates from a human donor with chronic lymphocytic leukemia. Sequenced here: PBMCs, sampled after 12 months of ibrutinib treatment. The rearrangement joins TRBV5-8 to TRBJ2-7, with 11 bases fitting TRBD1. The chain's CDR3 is CASSLGRRTGGRQGYF. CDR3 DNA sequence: TGTGCCAGCAGCTTGGGGCGGCGGACAGGGGGCCGGCAGGGGTACTTC. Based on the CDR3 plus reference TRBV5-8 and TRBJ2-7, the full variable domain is EAGVTQSPTHLIKTRGQQATLRCSPISGHTSVYWYQQALGLGLQFLLWYDEGEERNRGNFPPRFSGRQFPNYSSELNVNALELEDSALYLCASSLGRRTGGRQGYFGPGTRLTVT.